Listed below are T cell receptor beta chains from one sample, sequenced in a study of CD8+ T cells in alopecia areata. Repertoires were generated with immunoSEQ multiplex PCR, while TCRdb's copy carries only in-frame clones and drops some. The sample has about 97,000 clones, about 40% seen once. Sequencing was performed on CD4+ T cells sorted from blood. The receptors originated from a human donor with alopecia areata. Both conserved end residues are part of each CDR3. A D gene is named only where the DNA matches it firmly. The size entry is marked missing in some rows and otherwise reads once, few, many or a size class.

CDR3nt: TGCGCCAGGGAGACTAGCGGGAGTGCCAAAAACATTCAGTACTTC; CDR3aa: CARETSGSAKNIQYF; d_gene: TRBD2; j_gene: TRBJ2-4; abundance: .; v_gene: TRBV5-1
CDR3nt: TGTGCCAGCAGCCCCGGGCTAGCGGGAGTTAATGAGCAGTTCTTC; CDR3aa: CASSPGLAGVNEQFF; d_gene: TRBD2; j_gene: TRBJ2-1; abundance: .; v_gene: TRBV7-9
CDR3nt: TGTGCCACCAGCAGACGGCTAGCGGAGACAGATACGCAGTATTTT; CDR3aa: CATSRRLAETDTQYF; d_gene: TRBD2; j_gene: TRBJ2-3; abundance: .; v_gene: TRBV15
CDR3nt: TGTGCCAGCAGCTCAAAGGAAAACGACAGGAGGATTAGCAATCAGCCCCAGCATTTT; CDR3aa: CASSSKENDRRISNQPQHF; d_gene: .; j_gene: TRBJ1-5; abundance: few; v_gene: TRBV7-9
CDR3nt: TGCAGCGTTGATACAGGGAACATGAACACTGAAGCTTTCTTT; CDR3aa: CSVDTGNMNTEAFF; d_gene: .; j_gene: TRBJ1-1; abundance: few; v_gene: TRBV29-1
CDR3nt: TGTGCCAGCAGCGCGGACCGCGCCGGGACCCAGTACTTC; CDR3aa: CASSADRAGTQYF; d_gene: .; j_gene: TRBJ2-5; abundance: .; v_gene: TRBV11-2
CDR3nt: TGTGCCAGCAGCCGACACTACAATGAGCAGTTCTTC; CDR3aa: CASSRHYNEQFF; d_gene: .; j_gene: TRBJ2-1; abundance: .; v_gene: TRBV28
CDR3nt: TGTGCCTGGAGTGGGGGGATCCGGGATACGCAGTATTTT; CDR3aa: CAWSGGIRDTQYF; d_gene: .; j_gene: TRBJ2-3; abundance: .; v_gene: TRBV30
CDR3nt: TGTGCCAGCTCACCTGGACATACCACCGGGGAGCTGTTTTTT; CDR3aa: CASSPGHTTGELFF; d_gene: .; j_gene: TRBJ2-2; abundance: .; v_gene: TRBV18
CDR3nt: TGTGCCAGCTCACATCGTGGACAGGGTGTCTTCGAGCAGTACTTC; CDR3aa: CASSHRGQGVFEQYF; d_gene: TRBD1; j_gene: TRBJ2-7; abundance: .; v_gene: TRBV18
CDR3nt: TGCAGCGTTGAAGATCGATGGGGGGATGACACTGAAGCTTTCTTT; CDR3aa: CSVEDRWGDDTEAFF; d_gene: .; j_gene: TRBJ1-1; abundance: .; v_gene: TRBV29-1
CDR3nt: TGTGCCATCAGTGATCGGCAGGACCCCTATGGCTACACCTTC; CDR3aa: CAISDRQDPYGYTF; d_gene: .; j_gene: TRBJ1-2; abundance: .; v_gene: TRBV10-3
CDR3nt: TGTGCCAGCAGCTTGGCGCCAGGGTTTGAAGCTTTCTTT; CDR3aa: CASSLAPGFEAFF; d_gene: .; j_gene: TRBJ1-1; abundance: .; v_gene: TRBV5-6
CDR3nt: TGTGCCAGCCAGGACAGGGGAATTGGTGAAGCTTTCTTT; CDR3aa: CASQDRGIGEAFF; d_gene: TRBD1; j_gene: TRBJ1-1; abundance: .; v_gene: TRBV19
CDR3nt: TGTGCCAGCAGCCCCCTTCTCCGGGACAGTAAGAGGACCGGGGAGCTGTTTTTT; CDR3aa: CASSPLLRDSKRTGELFF; d_gene: TRBD1; j_gene: TRBJ2-2; abundance: .; v_gene: TRBV7-3
CDR3nt: TGCGCCAGCAGCTTGGGGAGCTCTGTAGAGACCCAGTACTTC; CDR3aa: CASSLGSSVETQYF; d_gene: .; j_gene: TRBJ2-5; abundance: few; v_gene: TRBV5-1
CDR3nt: TGTGCCAGCAGCGCCAGGATGCAAGAGACCCAGTACTTC; CDR3aa: CASSARMQETQYF; d_gene: .; j_gene: TRBJ2-5; abundance: .; v_gene: TRBV9
CDR3nt: TGTGCCAGCAGCTTACAAGGGGGCGTGGTTCAGCCCCAGCATTTT; CDR3aa: CASSLQGGVVQPQHF; d_gene: TRBD1; j_gene: TRBJ1-5; abundance: .; v_gene: TRBV7-2
CDR3nt: TGTGCCAGCAGCCCAAGCAATCAGCCCCAGCATTTT; CDR3aa: CASSPSNQPQHF; d_gene: .; j_gene: TRBJ1-5; abundance: .; v_gene: TRBV28
CDR3nt: TGCAGCGCCGCGGTGTCCAACGACAGGGAGCAGTTCTTC; CDR3aa: CSAAVSNDREQFF; d_gene: .; j_gene: TRBJ2-1; abundance: few; v_gene: TRBV29-1
CDR3nt: TGTGCCAGCAGCCCAAGTAGCAATCAGCCCCAGCATTTT; CDR3aa: CASSPSSNQPQHF; d_gene: .; j_gene: TRBJ1-5; abundance: .; v_gene: TRBV2
CDR3nt: TGCGCCAGCAGTTCTATAGCGGGAGGGCCGACAGATACGCAGTATTTT; CDR3aa: CASSSIAGGPTDTQYF; d_gene: TRBD2; j_gene: TRBJ2-3; abundance: .; v_gene: TRBV4-1
CDR3nt: TGCGCCAGCAGCCCTGGGACAGCTCAAGAGACCCAGTACTTC; CDR3aa: CASSPGTAQETQYF; d_gene: TRBD1; j_gene: TRBJ2-5; abundance: .; v_gene: TRBV5-1
CDR3nt: TGTGCCAGCACACGAGGCGGGGGCCCTGGGGCCGGGGAGCTGTTTTTT; CDR3aa: CASTRGGGPGAGELFF; d_gene: .; j_gene: TRBJ2-2; abundance: .; v_gene: TRBV27
CDR3nt: TGTGCCAGCTCACCAGGAAGGGTGGATTCAGATACGCAGTATTTT; CDR3aa: CASSPGRVDSDTQYF; d_gene: .; j_gene: TRBJ2-3; abundance: many; v_gene: TRBV18
CDR3nt: TGTGCCAGCAGTTTTGAACTTAGCACAGATACGCAGTATTTT; CDR3aa: CASSFELSTDTQYF; d_gene: .; j_gene: TRBJ2-3; abundance: few; v_gene: TRBV6-5
CDR3nt: TGTGCCTGGAGTGTGAATTCACCCCTCCACTTT; CDR3aa: CAWSVNSPLHF; d_gene: .; j_gene: TRBJ1-6; abundance: few; v_gene: TRBV30
CDR3nt: TGCAGTGCTAGAGCCCACTACGAGCAGTACTTC; CDR3aa: CSARAHYEQYF; d_gene: .; j_gene: TRBJ2-7; abundance: .; v_gene: TRBV20-1
CDR3nt: TGTGCCAGCAGCTTATGGCCAGGGAACAATCAGCCCCAGCATTTT; CDR3aa: CASSLWPGNNQPQHF; d_gene: .; j_gene: TRBJ1-5; abundance: .; v_gene: TRBV11-2
CDR3nt: TGTGCCTGGAGCCCCGGGACAGGGCTGCGAGAGACCCAGTACTTC; CDR3aa: CAWSPGTGLRETQYF; d_gene: TRBD1; j_gene: TRBJ2-5; abundance: once; v_gene: TRBV30
CDR3nt: TGTGCCTGGAGTGTTCCAGGGCTAAGAGACAATGAGCAGTTCTTC; CDR3aa: CAWSVPGLRDNEQFF; d_gene: .; j_gene: TRBJ2-1; abundance: once; v_gene: TRBV30